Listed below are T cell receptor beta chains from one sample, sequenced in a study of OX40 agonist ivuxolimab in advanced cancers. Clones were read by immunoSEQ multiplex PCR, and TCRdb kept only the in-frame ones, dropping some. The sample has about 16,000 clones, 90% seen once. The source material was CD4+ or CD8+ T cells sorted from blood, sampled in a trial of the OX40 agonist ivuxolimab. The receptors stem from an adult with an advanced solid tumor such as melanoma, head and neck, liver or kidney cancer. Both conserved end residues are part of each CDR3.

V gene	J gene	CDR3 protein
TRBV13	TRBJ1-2	CASSEPGDNYGYTF
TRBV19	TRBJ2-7	CASSIAMGQGRYEQYF
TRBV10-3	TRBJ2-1	CAISVGREEYNEQFF
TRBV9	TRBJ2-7	CASSVVASGRSSEQYF
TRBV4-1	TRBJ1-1	CASGSQGLNTEAFF
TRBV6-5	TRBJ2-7	CASSHRTGDYEQYF
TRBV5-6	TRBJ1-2	CASSVGGQEHYGYTF
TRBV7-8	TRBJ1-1	CASSLALGQGTEAFF
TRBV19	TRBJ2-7	CASSNAGLAGFSYEQYF
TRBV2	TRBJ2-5	CASSSGRAKETQYF
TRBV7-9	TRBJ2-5	CASSLELGQETQYF
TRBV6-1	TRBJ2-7	CASSFGVYEQYF
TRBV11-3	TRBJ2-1	CASSLVQGGNEQFF
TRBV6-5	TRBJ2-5	CASSYDRGYPQETQYF
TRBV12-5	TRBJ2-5	CASALEEETQYF
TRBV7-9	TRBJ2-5	CASSPIAGVKETQYF
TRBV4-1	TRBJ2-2	CASSQGGGGNTGELFF